This T cell receptor (beta chain) stems from a study of technical replicates of blood from a handful of donors. The CDR3 covers 13 residues. Germline V gene lookup returns CDR1 WNHNN and CDR2 SYGVQD (reference sequence). J gave up 10 bases and V 3 bases, and 8 bases lay outside the gene matches. Here immunoSEQ multiplex PCR was the method, and the copy in TCRdb shows in-frame clones only, minus some. This table holds around 98,000 clones, approximately 94% found once. The rearrangement uses TRBV10-1 and TRBJ2-5, with 7 bases that match TRBD1. The sequencing input was T cells isolated from PBMCs. This receptor was taken from a human donor in good health. As DNA, the CDR3 is TGCGCCAGCAGTGAAGGGACAGATTCCGGCCAGTACTTC. Amino acids: CASSEGTDSGQYF.